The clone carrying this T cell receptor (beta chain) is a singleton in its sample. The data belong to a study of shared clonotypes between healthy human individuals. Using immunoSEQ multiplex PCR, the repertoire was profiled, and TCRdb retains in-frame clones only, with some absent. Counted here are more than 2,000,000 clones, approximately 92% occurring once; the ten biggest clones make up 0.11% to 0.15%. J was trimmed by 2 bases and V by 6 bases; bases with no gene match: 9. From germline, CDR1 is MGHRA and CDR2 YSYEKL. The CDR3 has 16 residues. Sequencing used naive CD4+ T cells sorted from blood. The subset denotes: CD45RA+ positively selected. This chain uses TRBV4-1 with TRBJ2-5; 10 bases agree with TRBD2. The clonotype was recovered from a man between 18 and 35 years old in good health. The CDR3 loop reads CASSIGAGGLQETQYF. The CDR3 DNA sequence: TGCGCCAGCAGTATTGGAGCGGGGGGGTTACAAGAGACCCAGTACTTC.